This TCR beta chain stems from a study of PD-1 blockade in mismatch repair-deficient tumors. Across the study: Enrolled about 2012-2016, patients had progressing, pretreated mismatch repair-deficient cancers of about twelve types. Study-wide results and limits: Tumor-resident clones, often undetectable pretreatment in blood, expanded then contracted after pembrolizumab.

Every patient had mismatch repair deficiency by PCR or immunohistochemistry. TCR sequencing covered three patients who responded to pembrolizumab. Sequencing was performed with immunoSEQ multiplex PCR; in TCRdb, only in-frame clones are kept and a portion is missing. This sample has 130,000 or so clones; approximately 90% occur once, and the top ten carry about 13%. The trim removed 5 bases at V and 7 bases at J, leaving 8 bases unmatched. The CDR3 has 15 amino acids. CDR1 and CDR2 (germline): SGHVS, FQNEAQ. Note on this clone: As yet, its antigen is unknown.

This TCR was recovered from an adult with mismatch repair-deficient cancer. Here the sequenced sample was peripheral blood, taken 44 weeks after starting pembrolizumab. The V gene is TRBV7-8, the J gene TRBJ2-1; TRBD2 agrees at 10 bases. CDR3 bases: TGTGCCAGCAGCACCGGGACTAGCGAGAGGAATGAGCAGTTCTTC. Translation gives CASSTGTSERNEQFF. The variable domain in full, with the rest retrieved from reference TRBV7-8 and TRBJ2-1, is GAGVSQSPRYKVAKRGQDVALRCDPISGHVSLFWYQQALGQGPEFLTYFQNEAQLDKSGLPSDRFFAERPEGSVSTLKIQRTQQEDSAVYLCASSTGTSERNEQFFGPGTRLTVL.